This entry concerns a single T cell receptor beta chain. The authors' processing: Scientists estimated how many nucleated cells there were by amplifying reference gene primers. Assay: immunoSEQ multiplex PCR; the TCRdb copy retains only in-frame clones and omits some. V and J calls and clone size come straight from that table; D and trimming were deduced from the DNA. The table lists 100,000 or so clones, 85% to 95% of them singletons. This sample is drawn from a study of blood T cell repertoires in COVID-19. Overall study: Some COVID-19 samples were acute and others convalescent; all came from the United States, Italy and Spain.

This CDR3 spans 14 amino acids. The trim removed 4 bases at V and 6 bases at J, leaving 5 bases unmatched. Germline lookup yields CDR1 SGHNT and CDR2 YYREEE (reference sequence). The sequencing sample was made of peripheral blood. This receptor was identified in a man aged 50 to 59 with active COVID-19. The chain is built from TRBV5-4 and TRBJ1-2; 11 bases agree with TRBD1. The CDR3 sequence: CASSLSDRGHGYTF. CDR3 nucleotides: TGTGCCAGCAGCCTGTCGGACAGGGGGCATGGCTACACCTTC.